The 2 T cell receptor beta chains given below trace back to one sample, sequenced in a study of chemoradiotherapy in HPV16-positive cancers. Assay used: immunoSEQ multiplex PCR; TCRdb lists only in-frame clones, some missing. The top ten clones hold under 4.5% of a sample with about 20,000 clones, more than 75% of them seen once. Sequenced material: blood, taken from a patient who underwent chemoradiotherapy. These receptors came from a human donor with HPV-associated anogenital cancer.

The CDR3 DNA reads as TGTGCCAGCAGCCAGGTAGGCTACGAGCAGTACTTC. This sequence encodes CASSQVGYEQYF. The chain is built from TRBV14 and TRBJ2-7; no definite D call. The CDR3 spans 12 residues. V was cut by 3 bases and J by 3 bases, with 6 bases left in between. The germline CDR1 and CDR2 sequences are SGHDN and FVKESK.

This clone appeared once. The chain recombines TRBV6-5 with TRBJ1-1; no clear D. This CDR3 is built from 14 residues. Germline assignment: CDR1 MNHEY and CDR2 SVGAGI. Trimming took off 7 bases at V and 1 base at J, with 13 bases between the two ends. The CDR3 DNA reads as TGTGCCAGCAATAAGGGATCGAAGAACACTGAAGCTTTCTTT. It is translated as CASNKGSKNTEAFF.